Following are 30 T cell receptor beta chains from one sample sequenced in a study of monozygotic twins with inflammatory bowel disease. After re-calling the 5' RACE reads, TCRdb lists one entry per CDR3 protein, DNA absent. The specimen's table records 300,000 to 350,000 distinct CDR3 sequences. Specimen: blood. The receptors stem from a human donor with ulcerative colitis or Crohn's disease, or a healthy co-twin of an affected twin (not recorded which).

This sequence joins TRBV5-1 and TRBJ1-4; no DNA is available, so the TRBD1 call from TCRdb remains unchecked. The CDR3 extends over 14 amino acids. Germline V gives CDR1 SGHRS, CDR2 YFSETQ. The chain's CDR3 is CASSPGGQGEKLFF.

The chain employs TRBV19 and TRBJ1-1. This CDR3 spans 14 amino acids. In germline, CDR1 is LNHDA, CDR2 SQIVND (reference sequence). This CDR3 is CASSSTVFDTEAFF.

This sequence joins TRBV5-1 and TRBJ1-1; TCRdb lists TRBD1, though no DNA is available to test this call. Germline CDR1 and CDR2: SGHRS and YFSETQ. The CDR3 consists of 13 residues. The CDR3 region is CASSPQGGQEAFF.

The rearrangement links TRBV6-2 or TRBV6-3 to TRBJ1-5. Germline V gene sequence: CDR1 MNHEY, CDR2 SVGEGT. The CDR3 covers 13 residues. CDR3 protein: CASSAQNGRPQHF.

V is TRBV5-1 and J is TRBJ2-2; with no DNA, the TCRdb D assignment of TRBD1 cannot be verified. Looked up from germline, CDR1 is SGHRS and CDR2 is YFSETQ. There are 15 residues in the CDR3. CDR3: CASSIELRGTGELFF.

The chain carries TRBV28 and TRBJ2-1; there is no DNA to check the TCRdb D call of TRBD2. The CDR3 contains 15 residues. In germline, CDR1 is MDHEN, CDR2 SYDVKM. The CDR3 is CASKKETIRYNEQFF.

V gene TRBV5-8 combines with J gene TRBJ1-4. CDR1 and CDR2 (germline): SGHTS, YDEGEE. The CDR3 runs to 16 residues. CDR3 sequence reads: CASSTNLEGRGEKLFF.

V is TRBV25-1 and J is TRBJ2-1; TCRdb picks TRBD2, but there is no DNA to check that call. This CDR3 has 16 amino acids. The germline CDR1 and CDR2 sequences are MGHDK and SYGVNS. The CDR3 loop is CASSTTGTSGRNEQFF.

The chain employs TRBV3-1 and TRBJ2-3; TCRdb's D call of TRBD2 is untestable without DNA. CDR1 is LGHDT and CDR2 is YNNKEL in the germline V gene (reference sequence). The CDR3 loop spans 17 amino acids. CDR3 region: CASSQDQGGSRADTQYF.

The chain combines TRBV7-2 with TRBJ2-5. Germline assignment: CDR1 SGHTA and CDR2 FQGNSA. This CDR3 has 12 residues. The CDR3 reads CASSLVWGTQYF.

This chain joins TRBV24-1 and TRBJ2-5; absent DNA, TCRdb's TRBD1 call cannot be checked. CDR3 length: 14 amino acids. Germline CDR1 is KGHDR and CDR2 is SFDVKD. This CDR3 reads CATSDLTREETQYF.

This chain connects TRBV28 to TRBJ2-1; TCRdb's D call of TRBD1 is untestable without DNA. The CDR3 spans 12 residues. From germline, CDR1 is MDHEN and CDR2 SYDVKM. The CDR3 loop reads CASSPPGGEQFF.

The chain joins TRBV4-1 to TRBJ2-1; TCRdb picks TRBD1, but there is no DNA to check that call. The CDR3 extends over 17 amino acids. Germline V lookup: CDR1 MGHRA, CDR2 YSYEKL. The CDR3 sequence: CASSQGRARGGNNEQFF.

V and J are TRBV7-9 and TRBJ2-7; there is no DNA to check the TCRdb D call of TRBD2. The V gene's germline CDR1 is SEHNR and CDR2 FQNEAQ (reference sequence). This CDR3 contains 15 residues. CDR3 region: CASSLEASGSREQYF.

The V gene is TRBV20-1, the J gene TRBJ2-1; absent DNA, TCRdb's TRBD1 call cannot be checked. Per germline, CDR1 DFQATT and CDR2 SNEGSKA (reference sequence). The CDR3 contains 16 residues. This CDR3 is CSARDLGGPPSNEQFF.

The V call is TRBV28, the J call TRBJ2-6; absent DNA, TCRdb's TRBD1 call cannot be checked. Germline V gene lookup returns CDR1 MDHEN and CDR2 SYDVKM. This CDR3 spans 18 amino acids. CDR3 sequence reads: CASSGLTGSFSGANVLTF.

The chain joins TRBV12-3 or TRBV12-4 to TRBJ2-1; TCRdb picks TRBD1, but there is no DNA to check that call. The CDR3 loop spans 17 amino acids. The CDR3 reads CASSLMRGQGGHNEQFF.

This chain uses TRBV5-3 with TRBJ2-4. TRBV5-3 is recorded as an ORF, its role being uncertain. CDR3 length: 18 residues. The CDR3 spells CARSFGFTERLAKNIQYF.

The chain combines TRBV6-5 with TRBJ2-2; the TCRdb call, TRBD2, lacks DNA for checking. Germline assignment: CDR1 MNHEY and CDR2 SVGAGI. This CDR3 region has 23 residues. Here the CDR3 reads CASSSPTTYFGTSGRVNTGELFF.

V usage is TRBV29-1 and J usage is TRBJ2-7. Germline V gives CDR1 SQVTM, CDR2 ANQGSEA. This CDR3 has 13 residues. CDR3 in amino acids: CSVEDRSTYEQYF.

This chain links TRBV20-1 with TRBJ2-3; TCRdb's assignment of TRBD2 cannot be checked, as there is no DNA. CDR3 length: 15 residues. Germline V CDR1 and CDR2: DFQATT, SNEGSKA (reference sequence). This CDR3 is CSAQLAGGKTDTQYF.

The genes are TRBV5-1 and TRBJ1-1; TCRdb gives TRBD1 as the D gene, but with no DNA this cannot be confirmed. Germline CDR1 reads SGHRS; CDR2 reads YFSETQ. The CDR3 consists of 15 residues. CDR3: CASSLDSFGDTEAFF.

V usage is TRBV6-5 and J usage is TRBJ2-1; as DNA is missing, the TRBD2 call by TCRdb cannot be tested. There are 15 residues in the CDR3. Germline loops: CDR1 MNHEY, CDR2 SVGAGI. CDR3 loop: CASSYGLAAVNEQFF.

The chain combines TRBV11-1 with TRBJ2-1; checking the TCRdb D call of TRBD2 is not possible without DNA. This CDR3 comprises 19 residues. Germline CDR1 reads SGHAT; CDR2 reads FQDESV (reference sequence). CDR3 amino acids: CASSLGGLEGPAPYNEQFF.

This sequence joins TRBV10-2 and TRBJ1-2; with no DNA, the TCRdb D assignment of TRBD1 cannot be verified. The CDR3 contains 13 residues. Germline assignment: CDR1 WSHSY and CDR2 SAAADI. CDR3 amino acids: CASSERDNYGYTF.

The chain recombines TRBV5-5 with TRBJ1-5; as DNA is missing, the TRBD1 call by TCRdb cannot be tested. There are 15 residues in the CDR3. Germline loops: CDR1 SGHKS, CDR2 YYEKEE (reference sequence). CDR3 protein: CASSSGGTVNQPQHF.

J is TRBJ2-1 and V is TRBV14; no DNA is available, so the TRBD2 call from TCRdb remains unchecked. The CDR3 covers 12 residues. The V gene's germline CDR1 is SGHDN and CDR2 FVKESK. The CDR3 is CASRPLASEQFF.

CDR3 sequence: CASSPSSQGTDTQYF. The chain is built from TRBV18 and TRBJ2-3. Per the germline V gene, CDR1 is KGHSH and CDR2 is LQKENI. The CDR3 spans 15 residues.

V is TRBV5-4 and J is TRBJ1-1. The germline CDR1 and CDR2 sequences are SGHNT and YYREEE (reference sequence). The CDR3 is 15 amino acids. CDR3 amino acids: CASSLETRMNTEAFF.

V gene TRBV3-1 combines with J gene TRBJ2-2; without DNA, the TCRdb call of TRBD1 cannot be checked. This CDR3 region has 13 residues. Germline V gene data show CDR1 as LGHDT and CDR2 as YNNKEL (reference sequence). The CDR3 sequence: CASSPIQGGELFF.